The sequence of this T cell receptor beta chain was determined in a study of blood T cell repertoires in COVID-19. The method was immunoSEQ multiplex PCR; TCRdb's version includes in-frame clones alone and lacks a portion of them. Of 250,000 to 350,000 clones detected, about 89% appear once; the ten largest clones hold 7.8%. CDR1 and CDR2 from the germline V gene are MDHEN and SYDVKM. The CDR3 loop spans 16 amino acids. The V and J ends lost 2 bases and 7 bases, in that order; junction bases with no gene match: 12. Specimen: peripheral blood. The TCR comes from a woman in her forties or fifties who had recovered from COVID-19. The V call is TRBV28, the J call TRBJ2-5; 8 bases align to TRBD2. CDR3 sequence: CASSLGSPGGLGTQYF. The CDR3 bases are TGTGCCAGCAGTTTAGGGTCGCCGGGGGGGCTAGGGACCCAGTACTTC.